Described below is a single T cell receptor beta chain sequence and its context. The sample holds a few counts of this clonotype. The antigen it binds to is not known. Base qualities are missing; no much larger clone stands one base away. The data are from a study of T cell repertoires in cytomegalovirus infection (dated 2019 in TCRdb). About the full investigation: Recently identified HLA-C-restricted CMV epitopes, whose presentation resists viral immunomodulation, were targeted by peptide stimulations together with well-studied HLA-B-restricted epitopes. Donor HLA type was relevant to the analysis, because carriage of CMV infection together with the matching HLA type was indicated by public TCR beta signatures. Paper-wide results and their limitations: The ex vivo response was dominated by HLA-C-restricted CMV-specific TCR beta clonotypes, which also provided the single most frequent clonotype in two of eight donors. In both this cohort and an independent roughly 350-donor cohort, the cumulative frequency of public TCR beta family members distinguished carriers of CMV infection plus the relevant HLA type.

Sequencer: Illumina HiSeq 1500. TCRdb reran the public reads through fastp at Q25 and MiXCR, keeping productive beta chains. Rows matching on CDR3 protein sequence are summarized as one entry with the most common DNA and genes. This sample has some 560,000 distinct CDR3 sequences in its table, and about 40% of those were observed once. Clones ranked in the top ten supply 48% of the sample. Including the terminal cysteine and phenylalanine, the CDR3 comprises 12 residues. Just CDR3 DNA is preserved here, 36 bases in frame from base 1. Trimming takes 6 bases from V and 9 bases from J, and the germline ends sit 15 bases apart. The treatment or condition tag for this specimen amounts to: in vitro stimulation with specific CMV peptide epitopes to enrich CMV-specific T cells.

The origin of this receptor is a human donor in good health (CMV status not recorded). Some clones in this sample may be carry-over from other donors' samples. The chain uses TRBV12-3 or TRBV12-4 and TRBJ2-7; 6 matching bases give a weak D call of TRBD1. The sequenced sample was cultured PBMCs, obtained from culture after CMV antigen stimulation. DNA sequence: TGTGCCAGCAGAACAGGGCGAGGGGGGCAGTACTTC. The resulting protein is CASRTGRGGQYF.